Described below is a single T cell receptor (beta chain) sequence and its context. Its antigen is still unknown. This entry belongs to a study of CD8 T cells in Susac syndrome. Overall study results and limits: Regarding the TCR sequencing and HLA analysis, the study admitted that a relatively small number of individuals were involved.

Sequencing of TCR beta was undertaken in CD8+ and CD4+ T cells derived from blood. FACS was used to enrich TEMRA cells, whereas the CD8+ and CD4+ T cells were obtained by negative isolation. Germline V CDR1 and CDR2: LGHNA, YSLEER. There are 15 residues in the CDR3. Trimming took off 5 bases at V and 2 bases at J, with 15 bases between the two ends. An amount of RNA that ranged from roughly 0.5 to 1 ug was reverse transcribed with random hexamers. By means of immunoSEQ multiplex PCR, TCR beta CDR3 spanning 54 Vbeta and 13 Jbeta underwent amplification. MiXCR, applied by TCRdb to the immunoSEQ multiplex PCR reads, yields one record per CDR3 protein. The sample comprises some 200,000 distinct CDR3 sequences, about 93% of which are singletons, and about 0.15% rests with the top ten.

This rearrangement joins TRBV4-3 to TRBJ1-1; no firm D call. This TCR was recovered from a human donor with multiple sclerosis. The sequenced material came from CD8+ T cells from PBMCs. The chain's CDR3 is CASSSKLGENTEAFF. Written as DNA, the CDR3 is TGCGCCAGCAGCTCTAAGCTCGGGGAAAACACTGAAGCTTTCTTT.